Given below is one TCR beta chain in context. These data come from a study of blood T cell repertoires in COVID-19. Clones were sequenced by immunoSEQ multiplex PCR, and TCRdb holds only the in-frame ones, with some missing. This table holds 200,000 to 300,000 clones, just under 90% found once. From germline, CDR1 is MNHEY and CDR2 SMNVEV (reference sequence). V was shortened by 2 bases and J by 4 bases, with 8 bases between the two germline ends. This CDR3 is 14 amino acids long. The chain employs TRBV27 and TRBJ2-2, with D possibly TRBD1 on 7 matching bases. Sequencing used PBMCs or T cells enriched from blood (not recorded which). The sequence came from a man in his fifties who had been exposed to COVID-19. The DNA for the CDR3 is TGTGCCAGCAGTTTACAGGGGGGCACCGGGGAGCTGTTTTTT. This gives the protein CASSLQGGTGELFF.